This record looks at one T cell receptor beta chain sequence and its context. Its antigen is unidentified. The data were obtained in a study of blood T cells in healthy people across ages. General study findings and limits: Since the PBMCs were unsorted, naive and antigen-experienced cells could not be conclusively compared. Among T cells, TCR beta diversity per million cells dropped roughly linearly as age rose.

This CDR3 comprises 15 residues. The germline V gene has CDR1 SGHVS and CDR2 FNYEAQ. The ends lost 5 bases at V and 3 bases at J; junction bases unmatched: 9. For the second PCR, which ran for about 7 to 11 cycles, a sample-barcoded 5' primer and a J-beta primer mix were used. With 12 random nucleotides, a template-switch adaptor tagged each individual cDNA molecule. TCRdb redid the calling of the 5' RACE reads with MiXCR, one entry per CDR3 protein. The table lists hundreds of thousands of distinct CDR3 sequences, 25% of them singletons. These data also featured in a second study, about T cells of mothers and their children. As that study records: Mother-child pairs who were related displayed a slightly higher overlap than unrelated pairs, a difference that was non-significant.

Sequences were obtained from blood. This sequence originates from a boy between 10 and 17 years old in good health. The rearrangement uses TRBV7-6 and TRBJ2-5; 7 positions agree with TRBD2. The CDR3 sequence is CASSPDGGKEETQYF. DNA of the CDR3: TGTGCCAGCAGCCCGGACGGGGGGAAGGAAGAGACCCAGTACTTC. Supplemented by reference TRBV7-6 and TRBJ2-5, the full variable domain reads GAGVSQSPRYKVTKRGQDVALRCDPISGHVSLYWYRQALGQGPEFLTYFNYEAQQDKSGLPNDRFSAERPEGSISTLTIQRTEQRDSAMYRCASSPDGGKEETQYFGPGTRLLVL.